This T cell receptor (beta chain) derives from a study of T cell changes during pregnancy in multiple sclerosis. Only in-frame clones appear in the TCRdb table, and some are missing; sequencing was by immunoSEQ multiplex PCR. Counted here are about 46,000 clones, almost 95% occurring once; the ten biggest clones make up around 4.2%. Between the trimmed V and J ends, which lost 0 bases and 3 bases, there was a span of 11 bases. The CDR3 sequence is 15 residues long. The source material was CD8+ T cells from peripheral blood mononuclear cells, sampled in the first trimester of pregnancy. This receptor was obtained from a female donor with multiple sclerosis, enrolled in a pregnancy study. V usage is TRBV23-1 and J usage is TRBJ1-2; D is unclear. TRBV23-1 falls under the ORF class, with uncertain function. The DNA of the CDR3 is TGCGCCAGCAGTCAATCAGAGGTCGAGGACTATGGCTACACCTTC. This translates into CASSQSEVEDYGYTF.